This T cell receptor beta chain originates from a study of identifying expanded T cells in peripheral blood. Study-wide findings and caveats: Approximately two-week clone count variance significantly increased as total template count grew.

V was clipped by 0 bases and J by 5 bases; unmatched bases: 2. The CDR3 totals 16 residues. Germline CDR1 is MNHNY and CDR2 is SVGAGI (reference sequence). Sequencing was performed with immunoSEQ multiplex PCR; in TCRdb, only in-frame clones are kept and a portion is missing. The data show roughly 78,000 clones, 75% to 90% seen once. During the collection period, no donor immune events like infections were recorded. This clone was recorded once. Its specificity is unknown. The J gene is TRBJ1-6, the V gene TRBV6-6, with TRBD1 matching over 9 bases. The clonotype comes from a person aged 18-70 years in good health. The sample consisted of blood. This CDR3 reads CASSYSRTGDNSPLHF. The DNA of the CDR3 is TGTGCCAGCAGTTACTCCCGGACAGGGGATAATTCACCCCTCCACTTT.